This paragraph reports one T cell receptor beta chain. The V segment lost 4 bases and the J segment 5 bases; nucleotides outside the gene matches: 16. The CDR3 spans 16 residues. Germline CDR1 DFQATT, CDR2 SNEGSKA (reference sequence). Researchers made TCR beta libraries by using iRepertoire HTBI primers and running Arm-PCR on CDR3 regions. Using its own MiXCR run on the multiplex PCR reads, TCRdb lists one record per CDR3 protein. The table shows fewer than 500,000 distinct CDR3 sequences, with under 20% occurring only once. As for time point: newly diagnosed GD, antithyroid drugs for less than 3 months. PBMCs were the source of the RNA used for TCR sequencing. The record originates from a study of regulatory T cells in long-lasting Graves disease. This sample was also put to use in a study of T cells in Graves' hyperthyroidism and ophthalmopathy.

Sequencing was performed on peripheral blood mononuclear cells (PBMCs), taken at new diagnosis, from a patient treated with antithyroid drugs. The V gene is TRBV20-1, the J gene TRBJ2-7; 8 nucleotides agree with TRBD1. This receptor was obtained from a man aged 40-55 years with Graves disease. CDR3 in DNA: TGCAGTGCTACAACGGGACAGGCCATCTTTCGGGACGAGCAGTACTTC. Translated: CSATTGQAIFRDEQYF.